The 9 T cell receptor beta chains in this list originate from one sample, sequenced in a study of T-cell reconstitution after alpha-beta-depleted transplantation in children. Overall study results and limits: By one year post-transplant, T-cell counts and diversity largely arose from T cells that were newly produced.

Antigens of these TCRs are unknown. For TCRbeta, the library was prepared with unique molecular identifiers. TCRdb reprocessed the PCR reads with MiXCR, giving one entry per CDR3 protein. The sample yields approximately 300,000 distinct CDR3 sequences, roughly 7.8% seen once. The sample here was peripheral blood, taken 360 days after TCRalphabeta/CD19-depleted stem cell transplant. Receptor source: a female patient aged 2 to 10 who had a stem cell transplant for Fanconi anemia, so the T cells may come from the graft donor.

CDR3 nucleotides: TGTGCCAGCTCACCACGGGGGGGATCCTACGAGCAGTACTTC. Translating it yields CASSPRGGSYEQYF. This sequence joins TRBV18 and TRBJ2-7; TRBD2 matches at 7 bases. Looked up from germline, CDR1 is KGHSH and CDR2 is LQKENI. The CDR3 runs 14 residues. V lost 1 base to trimming and J lost 1 base; unmatched junction nucleotides: 1.

There are a few counts of this clonotype. The rearrangement uses TRBV27 and TRBJ2-7, with TRBD2 matching over 11 bases. With 7 bases clipped from V and 2 bases from J, the junction kept 7 bases outside the gene matches. The CDR3 loop spans 15 amino acids. CDR1 is MNHEY and CDR2 is SMNVEV in the germline V gene (reference sequence). This CDR3 is CASTPSLAGAYEQYF. The CDR3 nucleotides are TGTGCCAGCACCCCCTCACTAGCGGGAGCCTACGAGCAGTACTTC.

The rearrangement links TRBV11-1 to TRBJ2-3, with 13 bases matching TRBD2. The germline V gene encodes CDR1 SGHAT and CDR2 FQDESV (reference sequence). V was pared by 5 bases and J by 1 base, with 12 bases of the junction left unmatched. The CDR3 covers 19 residues. The CDR3 here is CASSPGTSGIYAGTDTQYF. The CDR3 nucleotides are TGTGCCAGCAGCCCAGGGACTAGCGGGATCTATGCGGGCACAGATACGCAGTATTTT.

The sample holds a few counts of this clonotype. The genes are TRBV24-1 and TRBJ2-1, with 7 bases identical to TRBD1. The junction had 5 bases not matched to a gene; V was cut back by 0 bases and J by 1 base. Germline V gives CDR1 KGHDR, CDR2 SFDVKD. The CDR3 is 17 amino acids. CDR3: CATSDLADRESYNEQFF. The CDR3 DNA follows: TGTGCCACCAGTGATTTGGCCGACAGGGAGTCCTACAATGAGCAGTTCTTC.

This clonotype was seen many times. V usage is TRBV20-1 and J usage is TRBJ2-7, with D possibly matching TRBD1 (7 bases). Trimming pared 0 bases from V and 2 bases from J, leaving 14 bases between. Germline CDR1 DFQATT, CDR2 SNEGSKA (reference sequence). The CDR3 runs 15 residues. In DNA, the CDR3 is TGCAGTGCTAGAGATCGGCAGGGGGGCCCCTACGAGCAGTACTTC. Protein product: CSARDRQGGPYEQYF.

This clonotype has at least ten counts. This chain connects TRBV20-1 to TRBJ1-6, with D possibly matching TRBD1 (5 bases). The CDR3 runs to 13 residues. Germline CDR1 DFQATT, CDR2 SNEGSKA (reference sequence). Trimming took 0 bases from V and 10 from J, leaving 10 bases between them. CDR3 residues: CSARDREQSPLHF. CDR3 in DNA: TGCAGTGCTAGAGACAGGGAACAGTCACCCCTCCACTTT.

This clonotype showed up many times. The V gene is TRBV25-1, the J gene TRBJ2-3; no reliable D call. V was clipped by 1 base and J by 2 bases, with 1 base between them. The CDR3 sequence is 12 residues long. Germline CDR1 and CDR2: MGHDK and SYGVNS. DNA of the CDR3: TGTGCCAGCAGTGAATCCACAGATACGCAGTATTTT. Translating gives CASSESTDTQYF.

This clonotype came up many times. V and J are TRBV3-1 and TRBJ2-2, with TRBD2 matching over 11 bases. This CDR3 has 18 amino acids. The germline CDR1 and CDR2 sequences are LGHDT and YNNKEL (reference sequence). V trimming: 4 bases; J trimming: 1 base; junction bases outside the gene matches: 8. This CDR3 is CASSLSPGLAGNTGELFF. The CDR3 DNA reads as TGTGCCAGCAGCCTTTCACCAGGACTAGCGGGGAACACCGGGGAGCTGTTTTTT.

V and J are TRBV15 and TRBJ1-4; no reliable D call. V dropped 0 bases and J dropped 4 bases, with 27 bases sitting between them. CDR3 length: 21 residues. Germline V gives CDR1 LNHNV, CDR2 YYDKDF (reference sequence). This CDR3 reads CATSRDLAYTHSTVRNEKLFF. For the CDR3, the DNA is TGTGCCACCAGCAGAGATCTGGCGTATACCCACTCGACGGTCCGTAATGAAAAACTGTTTTTT.